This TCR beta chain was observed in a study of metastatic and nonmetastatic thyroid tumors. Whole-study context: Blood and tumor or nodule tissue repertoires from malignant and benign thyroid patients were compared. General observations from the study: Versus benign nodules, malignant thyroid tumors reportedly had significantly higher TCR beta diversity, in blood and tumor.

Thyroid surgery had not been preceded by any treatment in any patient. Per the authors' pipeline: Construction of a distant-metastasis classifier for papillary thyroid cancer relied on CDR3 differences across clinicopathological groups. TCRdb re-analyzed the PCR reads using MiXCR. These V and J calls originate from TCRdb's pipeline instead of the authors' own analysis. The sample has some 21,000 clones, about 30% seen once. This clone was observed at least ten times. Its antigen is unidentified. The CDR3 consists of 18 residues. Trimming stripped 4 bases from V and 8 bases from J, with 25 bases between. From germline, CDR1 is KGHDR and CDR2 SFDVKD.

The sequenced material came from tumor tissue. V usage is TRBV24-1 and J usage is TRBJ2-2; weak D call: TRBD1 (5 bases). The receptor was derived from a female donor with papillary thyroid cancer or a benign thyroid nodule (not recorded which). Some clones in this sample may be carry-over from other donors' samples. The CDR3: CATSDFTWGQGLSGELFF. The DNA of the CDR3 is TGTGCCACCAGTGACTTTACCTGGGGCCAGGGATTATCGGGGGAGCTGTTTTTT.